Listed below are T cell receptor beta chains from one sample, sequenced in a study of shared clonotypes between healthy human individuals. Only in-frame clones appear in the TCRdb table, and some are missing; sequencing was by immunoSEQ multiplex PCR. The table lists 2 million to 2.5 million clones, over 85% of them singletons, with 0.35% to 0.45% in the top ten. Sequencing input: naive CD4+ T cells from PBMCs. These receptors originate from a young man in good health. Some clones in this sample may be carry-over from other donors' samples. CDR3s include the opening cysteine and the closing phenylalanine or tryptophan. D genes are given only for firm matches. For some rows the clone size is stated as once, few or many, or as a class when expanded; others skip it.

cdr3_aa: CASSRQVSSNQPQHF
cdr3_nt: TGCGCCAGCAGCCGCCAGGTGTCCAGCAATCAGCCCCAGCATTTT
d_call: .
clone_size: .
v_call: TRBV4-1
j_call: TRBJ1-5

cdr3_aa: CASMSGGTASYEQYF
cdr3_nt: TGCGCCAGCATGTCGGGCGGGACAGCTTCCTACGAGCAGTACTTC
d_call: .
clone_size: .
v_call: TRBV5-1
j_call: TRBJ2-7

cdr3_aa: CSVLAVSYNEQFF
cdr3_nt: TGCAGCGTTTTAGCGGTGTCCTACAATGAGCAGTTCTTC
d_call: .
clone_size: .
v_call: TRBV29-1
j_call: TRBJ2-1

cdr3_aa: CASSYSTGDTQYF
cdr3_nt: TGTGCCAGCAGTTACTCAACCGGGGATACGCAGTATTTT
d_call: .
clone_size: .
v_call: TRBV6-6
j_call: TRBJ2-3

cdr3_aa: CASSEQGPYEQYF
cdr3_nt: TGTGCCAGCAGCGAACAGGGGCCCTACGAGCAGTACTTC
d_call: TRBD1
clone_size: .
v_call: TRBV2
j_call: TRBJ2-7

cdr3_aa: CASSFRTNEKLFF
cdr3_nt: TGTGCCAGCAGTTTTAGGACTAATGAAAAACTGTTTTTT
d_call: .
clone_size: .
v_call: TRBV28
j_call: TRBJ1-4

cdr3_aa: CASSLGQGGNTEAFF
cdr3_nt: TGTGCCAGCTCTCTTGGACAGGGGGGGAACACTGAAGCTTTCTTT
d_call: TRBD1
clone_size: .
v_call: TRBV18
j_call: TRBJ1-1

cdr3_aa: CASSPSTGGDTQYF
cdr3_nt: TGTGCCAGCTCACCATCGACAGGGGGGGATACGCAGTATTTT
d_call: TRBD1
clone_size: .
v_call: TRBV18
j_call: TRBJ2-3

cdr3_aa: CASGPGQGGSLANTGELFF
cdr3_nt: TGCGCCAGCGGGCCAGGACAGGGGGGGTCACTAGCGAACACCGGGGAGCTGTTTTTT
d_call: TRBD1
clone_size: once
v_call: TRBV10-1
j_call: TRBJ2-2

cdr3_aa: CASSELRDTPEGAFF
cdr3_nt: TGTGCCAGCAGTGAACTAAGGGACACCCCAGAGGGAGCTTTCTTT
d_call: .
clone_size: once
v_call: TRBV6-1
j_call: TRBJ1-1

cdr3_aa: CASSLASSGRFYEQYF
cdr3_nt: TGTGCCAGCAGCTTAGCGAGCAGCGGGAGATTCTACGAGCAGTACTTC
d_call: TRBD2
clone_size: .
v_call: TRBV7-8
j_call: TRBJ2-7

cdr3_aa: CASSPIRENRNYGYTF
cdr3_nt: TGTGCCAGTAGCCCCATCCGGGAGAACCGTAACTATGGCTACACCTTC
d_call: .
clone_size: .
v_call: TRBV19
j_call: TRBJ1-2

cdr3_aa: CASTLGGAVGEKLFF
cdr3_nt: TGTGCCAGTACCCTGGGGGGGGCTGTGGGTGAAAAACTGTTTTTT
d_call: .
clone_size: .
v_call: TRBV19
j_call: TRBJ1-4

cdr3_aa: CASSLVWDIPRPQHF
cdr3_nt: TGTGCCAGCAGCTTAGTGTGGGACATCCCAAGGCCCCAGCATTTT
d_call: .
clone_size: .
v_call: TRBV7-8
j_call: TRBJ1-5

cdr3_aa: CASSASGDGQYF
cdr3_nt: TGTGCCAGCAGCGCTTCGGGAGATGGGCAGTACTTC
d_call: .
clone_size: .
v_call: TRBV7-9
j_call: TRBJ2-7

cdr3_aa: CASSLWGGTIREQYF
cdr3_nt: TGTGCCAGCAGTTTATGGGGGGGGACAATCCGCGAGCAGTACTTC
d_call: .
clone_size: .
v_call: TRBV27
j_call: TRBJ2-7

cdr3_aa: CASSQDDTARGPQHF
cdr3_nt: TGCGCCAGCAGCCAAGATGACACAGCCCGAGGGCCCCAGCATTTT
d_call: .
clone_size: few
v_call: TRBV4-1
j_call: TRBJ1-5

cdr3_aa: CASSLGESPLHF
cdr3_nt: TGTGCCAGCAGTTTAGGTGAATCACCCCTCCACTTT
d_call: .
clone_size: .
v_call: TRBV28
j_call: TRBJ1-6

cdr3_aa: CASSLARAEQYF
cdr3_nt: TGTGCCAGCAGTCTAGCCAGGGCCGAGCAGTACTTC
d_call: .
clone_size: .
v_call: TRBV6-6
j_call: TRBJ2-7

cdr3_aa: CASSLGFLNQPQHF
cdr3_nt: TGTGCCAGCAGCTTAGGATTCCTCAATCAGCCCCAGCATTTT
d_call: .
clone_size: .
v_call: TRBV5-6
j_call: TRBJ1-5

cdr3_aa: CASSQGGLAGEETQYF
cdr3_nt: TGTGCCAGCAGCCAAGGTGGCCTAGCGGGAGAAGAGACCCAGTACTTC
d_call: TRBD2
clone_size: once
v_call: TRBV4-2
j_call: TRBJ2-5

cdr3_aa: CASTGGGTQYF
cdr3_nt: TGTGCCAGTACAGGGGGTGGTACGCAGTATTTT
d_call: TRBD1
clone_size: .
v_call: TRBV25-1
j_call: TRBJ2-3

cdr3_aa: CASSLDSLLAGANVLTF
cdr3_nt: TGTGCCAGCAGCTTGGACTCCCTACTCGCAGGGGCCAACGTCCTGACTTTC
d_call: .
clone_size: .
v_call: TRBV27
j_call: TRBJ2-6

cdr3_aa: CASSFLQGGADTQYF
cdr3_nt: TGCGCCAGCAGCTTTTTACAGGGCGGGGCAGATACGCAGTATTTT
d_call: .
clone_size: .
v_call: TRBV5-1
j_call: TRBJ2-3

cdr3_aa: CASSRAVGTAYNEQFF
cdr3_nt: TGCGCCAGCAGCCGAGCGGTGGGGACAGCGTACAATGAGCAGTTCTTC
d_call: TRBD1
clone_size: .
v_call: TRBV4-3
j_call: TRBJ2-1

cdr3_aa: CASSLGSPGIYEQYF
cdr3_nt: TGTGCCAGCAGCTTAGGGTCGCCAGGGATTTACGAGCAGTACTTC
d_call: .
clone_size: .
v_call: TRBV7-9
j_call: TRBJ2-7

cdr3_aa: CALRGGDTGELFF
cdr3_nt: TGTGCCCTTAGAGGAGGGGACACCGGGGAGCTGTTTTTT
d_call: .
clone_size: .
v_call: TRBV27
j_call: TRBJ2-2

cdr3_aa: CASSRPGAIEKLFF
cdr3_nt: TGTGCCAGCTCACGTCCCGGGGCGATTGAAAAACTGTTTTTT
d_call: .
clone_size: .
v_call: TRBV18
j_call: TRBJ1-4

cdr3_aa: CASSPLGTAQETQYF
cdr3_nt: TGTGCCAGCAGCCCCCTCGGGACGGCCCAAGAGACCCAGTACTTC
d_call: .
clone_size: .
v_call: TRBV7-2
j_call: TRBJ2-5

cdr3_aa: CASSLSYTGELFF
cdr3_nt: TGTGCCAGCAGCTTATCCTACACCGGGGAGCTGTTTTTT
d_call: .
clone_size: .
v_call: TRBV7-9
j_call: TRBJ2-2

cdr3_aa: CASSQDTPRGTQPQHF
cdr3_nt: TGCGCCAGCAGCCAAGACACCCCCAGGGGTACCCAGCCCCAGCATTTT
d_call: .
clone_size: .
v_call: TRBV4-1
j_call: TRBJ1-5

cdr3_aa: CASSDLGEGPYTQYF
cdr3_nt: TGTGCCAGCAGCGATTTGGGGGAGGGCCCGTATACGCAGTATTTT
d_call: TRBD2
clone_size: .
v_call: TRBV9
j_call: TRBJ2-3

cdr3_aa: CASSLAVRAWETQYF
cdr3_nt: TGTGCCAGCAGCTTAGCGGTTCGGGCCTGGGAGACCCAGTACTTC
d_call: .
clone_size: .
v_call: TRBV7-2
j_call: TRBJ2-5

cdr3_aa: CASSQDSVGWDTEAFF
cdr3_nt: TGTGCCAGCAGCCAAGATTCTGTGGGTTGGGACACTGAAGCTTTCTTT
d_call: .
clone_size: .
v_call: TRBV14
j_call: TRBJ1-1

cdr3_aa: CASSLEGTGTSYEQYF
cdr3_nt: TGCGCCAGCAGCCTAGAAGGGACAGGGACCTCCTACGAGCAGTACTTC
d_call: TRBD1
clone_size: .
v_call: TRBV5-1
j_call: TRBJ2-7

cdr3_aa: CASSLFPAASGREETQYF
cdr3_nt: TGTGCCAGCAGTTTATTCCCCGCGGCGAGCGGAAGAGAAGAGACCCAGTACTTC
d_call: .
clone_size: few
v_call: TRBV28
j_call: TRBJ2-5

cdr3_aa: CASSVGATSGYEQYF
cdr3_nt: TGTGCCAGCAGCGTAGGTGCGACTAGCGGCTACGAGCAGTACTTC
d_call: TRBD2
clone_size: .
v_call: TRBV9
j_call: TRBJ2-7

cdr3_aa: CASSEGQGNSPLHF
cdr3_nt: TGTGCCAGCAGCGAGGGGCAGGGCAATTCACCCCTCCACTTT
d_call: .
clone_size: .
v_call: TRBV25-1
j_call: TRBJ1-6

cdr3_aa: CAWNPGGAGKNIQYF
cdr3_nt: TGTGCCTGGAATCCGGGGGGCGCGGGCAAAAACATTCAGTACTTC
d_call: .
clone_size: .
v_call: TRBV30
j_call: TRBJ2-4

cdr3_aa: CASSPPWGYSDNEQFF
cdr3_nt: TGTGCCAGCTCACCACCGTGGGGGTACAGTGACAATGAGCAGTTCTTC
d_call: .
clone_size: .
v_call: TRBV18
j_call: TRBJ2-1

cdr3_aa: CASSEGIGELFF
cdr3_nt: TGTGCCAGCAGTGAGGGGATCGGGGAGCTGTTTTTT
d_call: .
clone_size: .
v_call: TRBV2
j_call: TRBJ2-2

cdr3_aa: CASSILAGSYNEQFF
cdr3_nt: TGTGCCAGCAGTATTTTAGCGGGGTCCTACAATGAGCAGTTCTTC
d_call: TRBD2
clone_size: .
v_call: TRBV28
j_call: TRBJ2-1

cdr3_aa: CASIPRTSYNSPLHF
cdr3_nt: TGTGCCAGCATCCCTCGGACCTCCTATAATTCACCCCTCCACTTT
d_call: .
clone_size: .
v_call: TRBV28
j_call: TRBJ1-6

cdr3_aa: CASSYSIGYHNEQFF
cdr3_nt: TGTGCCAGCAGTTACTCAATCGGCTACCACAATGAGCAGTTCTTC
d_call: .
clone_size: .
v_call: TRBV6-5
j_call: TRBJ2-1

cdr3_aa: CASSFGDGNQPQHF
cdr3_nt: TGTGCCAGCAGCTTTGGGGACGGCAATCAGCCCCAGCATTTT
d_call: .
clone_size: .
v_call: TRBV7-9
j_call: TRBJ1-5

cdr3_aa: CASSLRRLGNEQFF
cdr3_nt: TGTGCCAGCAGCTTAAGGAGGTTGGGGAATGAGCAGTTCTTC
d_call: .
clone_size: .
v_call: TRBV7-3
j_call: TRBJ2-1